A single sample is the source of the 13 T cell receptor beta chains below, sequenced in a study of blood T cell repertoires in COVID-19. Method: immunoSEQ multiplex PCR; TCRdb's copy keeps in-frame clones and lacks some. The table includes around 130,000 clones, around 83% detected once. Source material: PBMCs or T cells enriched from blood (not recorded which). Every receptor here comes from a man aged 25 to 40 who had recovered from COVID-19.

In this sample, this clone turned up once. The V and J genes are TRBV15 and TRBJ1-2; no clear D. The CDR3 has 14 residues. Trimming took off 0 bases at V and 6 bases at J, with 11 bases between the two ends. In germline, CDR1 is LNHNV, CDR2 YYDKDF (reference sequence). The CDR3 region is CATSRERSVDGYTF. Written as DNA, the CDR3 is TGTGCCACCAGCAGAGAACGATCGGTAGATGGCTACACCTTC.

This clone was counted only a few times. This chain connects TRBV12-3 or TRBV12-4 to TRBJ1-6, with a weak D call TRBD1 (6 bases). Trimming removed 3 bases at V and 9 bases at J, with 9 bases between. The CDR3 runs to 13 residues. CDR3 in DNA: TGTGCCAGCAGTTTGGGGGGGCGTTCACCCCTCCACTTT. Residues: CASSLGGRSPLHF.

This clone was detected many times. The CDR3 nucleotides are TGTGCCATCAGCAACCAAGGACAGGGTAGGACTAATGAAAAACTGTTTTTT. Translated: CAISNQGQGRTNEKLFF. The chain carries TRBV10-3 and TRBJ1-4, with 8 bases aligning to TRBD1. The V gene end was trimmed by 6 bases and the J gene end by 2 bases; junction bases not matched to a gene: 11. The CDR3 contains 17 residues. From germline, CDR1 is ENHRY and CDR2 SYGVKD.

The gene calls are TRBV2 and TRBJ2-3; tentatively, D is TRBD1 (5 bases). This CDR3 has 14 residues. V lost 5 bases, J lost 2 bases, and 11 bases lay in between. Germline V gene lookup returns CDR1 SNHLY and CDR2 FYNNEI. This CDR3 reads CASSFRDNTDTQYF. CDR3 nucleotides: TGTGCCAGCAGTTTCAGGGATAACACAGATACGCAGTATTTT.

A few counts support this clone. The V and J genes are TRBV27 and TRBJ2-7; 10 positions agree with TRBD2. J lost 3 bases, V lost 7 bases, and 3 bases had no gene match. The CDR3 is 13 residues long. Germline V lookup: CDR1 MNHEY, CDR2 SMNVEV (reference sequence). The CDR3 loop is CASKPSGGYEQYF. In DNA, the CDR3 is TGTGCCAGCAAGCCTAGCGGGGGCTACGAGCAGTACTTC.

The V and J genes are TRBV5-1 and TRBJ2-5; D is perhaps TRBD1 (7 bases). The CDR3 runs to 14 residues. V lost 4 bases, J lost 2 bases, and 12 bases lay in between. Germline values: CDR1 SGHRS, CDR2 YFSETQ. CDR3 sequence (DNA): TGCGCCAGCAGCGCCAGGGGGAGGCAAGAGACCCAGTACTTC. Translation gives CASSARGRQETQYF.

The V call is TRBV25-1, the J call TRBJ2-7, with D possibly TRBD2 on 5 matching bases. Germline V lookup: CDR1 MGHDK, CDR2 SYGVNS. The V end lost 5 bases, the J end lost 2 bases, and 13 bases lay between the germline ends. This CDR3 contains 14 residues. CDR3: CASSPLSGTYEQYF. The CDR3, as DNA: TGTGCCAGCAGTCCCCTGTCGGGGACCTACGAGCAGTACTTC.

The chain employs TRBV5-1 and TRBJ1-2, with 7 bases that match TRBD1. The CDR3 loop spans 14 amino acids. V gave up 5 bases and J gave up 8 bases; unmatched junction bases: 12. Germline V gene data show CDR1 as SGHRS and CDR2 as YFSETQ. The CDR3 spells CASSSTGDGGGYTF. CDR3 nucleotide sequence: TGCGCCAGCAGTTCCACAGGGGATGGTGGCGGCTACACCTTC. Full variable domain (rest looked up from reference TRBV5-1 and TRBJ1-2): KAGVTQTPRYLIKTRGQQVTLSCSPISGHRSVSWYQQTPGQGLQFLFEYFSETQRNKGNFPGRFSGRQFSNSRSEMNVSTLELGDSALYLCASSSTGDGGGYTFGSGTRLTVV.

In this sample, this clone turned up once. V is TRBV4-1 and J is TRBJ2-7; weak D call: TRBD2 (5 bases). V was clipped by 6 bases and J by 2 bases, with 14 bases between them. CDR3 size: 14 residues. CDR1 is MGHRA, CDR2 YSYEKL, per germline. CDR3 in amino acids: CASSKGLLTYEQYF. The CDR3 bases are TGCGCCAGCAGTAAAGGACTTCTGACCTACGAGCAGTACTTC.

The chain has TRBV28 and TRBJ1-5; 7 bases map to TRBD1. Trimming at V came to 1 base and at J to 7 bases, leaving 4 bases not matched to a gene. Per the germline V gene, CDR1 is MDHEN and CDR2 is SYDVKM. The length of the CDR3 is 14 residues. The CDR3 sequence: CASSLFQGGQPQHF. In DNA, the CDR3 is TGTGCCAGCAGTTTATTTCAGGGGGGACAGCCCCAGCATTTT.

DNA for the CDR3: TGCGCCAGCAGCGGGGGGGAAACTAATGAAAAACTGTTTTTT. Protein: CASSGGETNEKLFF. The chain employs TRBV5-1 and TRBJ1-4; tentatively, D is TRBD1 (5 bases). Germline CDR1 reads SGHRS; CDR2 reads YFSETQ. The CDR3 contains 14 residues. Trimming removed 4 bases at V and 1 base at J, with 8 bases between.

CDR3 amino acids: CASSLGDTNSNQPQHF. The CDR3 nucleotides are TGTGCCAGCAGCTTAGGGGACACTAATAGCAATCAGCCCCAGCATTTT. This chain joins TRBV7-6 and TRBJ1-5; D might be TRBD1 (6 bases). Germline V gives CDR1 SGHVS, CDR2 FNYEAQ. Between the trimmed V and J ends, which lost 1 base and 0 bases, there was a span of 10 bases. The CDR3 contains 16 residues.

The gene calls are TRBV7-2 and TRBJ1-1; 8 bases line up with TRBD1. Trimming took 5 bases from V and 4 from J; bases not matched to a gene: 9. CDR1 SGHTA and CDR2 FQGNSA come from the germline V gene. The CDR3 runs 15 residues. For the CDR3, the DNA is TGTGCCAGCAGCCCCACAGGGGGTAGGGTCACTGAAGCTTTCTTT. Residues: CASSPTGGRVTEAFF.